This T cell receptor (beta chain) was obtained from a study of read filtering for tumor transcriptome and immune sequencing. This clonotype showed up many times. A read error is possible here, since a much larger clone lies one base away. The library was built from about 0.4 ug RNA with molecular barcoded adaptors for alpha/delta and beta/gamma chains. Using its own MiXCR run on the reads, TCRdb lists one record per CDR3 protein. Of 75,000 to 95,000 distinct CDR3 sequences in the sample, 9% to 15% were seen once. Germline V CDR1 and CDR2: DFQATT, SNEGSKA (reference sequence). This CDR3 has 14 residues.

This TCR was sampled from a donor at least 40 years old with multiple myeloma. The sample taken for sequencing was a population of CD138-negative cells sorted from bone marrow. The chain carries TRBV20-1 and TRBJ2-1; either TRBD1 or TRBD2 may supply D (5 bases each). The DNA for the CDR3 is TGCAGTTGGGGGTCCCGAAGCTCCTACAATGGGCAGTTCTTC. Translating it yields CSWGSRSSYNGQFF.